This T cell receptor (beta chain) is drawn from a study of human T cells and chemical hapten exposure. About the research overall: Variation in per-sample TCR yields came mainly from small pooled library volume differences. Notes on the study in general: High-frequency TCRs, those above 1 in 1000, stayed the same after DPC sensitization.

This clonotype occurred many times. Its antigen is as yet unknown. The library tagged each cDNA molecule with unique molecular identifiers. TCRdb fed the RACE reads into MiXCR, producing one record per CDR3 protein. The table lists about 65,000 distinct CDR3 sequences, approximately 6.5% of them singletons. Noted time point: healthy volunteer bleed at 6 weeks. Unfractionated whole blood was the source of the extracted total RNA. This clonotype was sampled from a female donor in good health. Some clones in this sample may be carry-over from other donors' samples. The material sequenced was whole blood.

CDR3 amino acids: CAINLGQGIYEQYF. In DNA form, the CDR3 reads TGTGCCATCAATTTAGGACAGGGTATTTACGAGCAGTACTTC. The J gene is TRBJ2-7, the V gene TRBV10-3; TRBD1 agrees at 8 bases. The J segment lost 4 bases and the V segment lost 7 bases, leaving 9 bases of the junction unmatched. The germline V gene has CDR1 ENHRY and CDR2 SYGVKD. The CDR3 runs 14 residues.